This entry features one T cell receptor (beta chain) sequence. This clonotype was seen only a few times. Its antigen specificity is not known. There are no base qualities to consult, and no much larger clone falls within one base. What this sample's time point label stands for: more than 40 days after influenza vaccine administration. This specimen belongs to a study of response to subunit inactivated influenza vaccine (dated by TCRdb to 2016 to 2019). Background for the entire study: The study used deep quantitative T cell receptor repertoire profiling to track responses to a trivalent subunit inactivated influenza vaccine. General findings and caveats noted by the study authors: The authors proposed that each seasonal influenza vaccination may bring in only a limited number of new T cells.

Libraries came from RT-PCR. TCRdb lists the instrument as Illumina HiSeq 2500. Using fastp at Q25 and MiXCR, TCRdb reprocessed the public reads and kept productive beta chains. Identical CDR3 proteins give one entry, which carries the most common genes and DNA. The sample table holds about 480,000 distinct CDR3 sequences, of which approximately 12% were seen once. Around 13% of the sample is held by the ten biggest clonotypes. In the germline V gene, CDR1 corresponds to MNHEY and CDR2 to SVGAGI. The trim is 6 bases for V and 10 bases for J, with a gap of 19 bases between the germline ends. CDR3 length: 15 amino acids, cysteine to phenylalanine. Only the CDR3 portion is preserved as DNA: 45 bases, with reading frame beginning at the first base.

This specimen was PBMCs from blood, taken more than 35 days after vaccination. The sequence links TRBV6-5 to TRBJ1-6, and TRBD1 may be the D gene, going by 5 matching bases. The TCR comes from a man aged 45 to 65 who received an inactivated influenza vaccine. Donor details come from another sample of the same person, matched by shared clones. The nucleotides read TGTGCCAGCAGGTACGGGACTTCGCGGAAGTCACCCCTCCACTTT. Its protein is CASRYGTSRKSPLHF.